This T cell receptor (beta chain) emerged from a study of regulatory T cells in long-lasting Graves disease. CDR1 is SGHTA, CDR2 FQGNSA, per germline. The CDR3 contains 14 residues. The V end was cut by 4 bases, the J end by 1 base, with 9 bases between. Stated time point: newly diagnosed GD, antithyroid drugs for less than 3 months. PBMC RNA served as the TCR library source. Study-wide results and caveats: Favoring TRBV28, TRBJ1-2 and TRBJ2-5 was a feature seen in persistent disease.

On this clonotype: Its target is not known.

Building the TCR beta libraries relied on iRepertoire HTBI primers, and CDR3 regions underwent Arm-PCR. TCRdb itself ran the multiplex PCR reads through MiXCR, one entry per CDR3 protein. The sample yields about 240,000 distinct CDR3 sequences, 20% to 25% seen once. The input for sequencing was peripheral blood mononuclear cells (PBMCs), taken at new diagnosis, from a patient treated with antithyroid drugs. This receptor was obtained from a female donor with Graves disease. The chain is built from TRBV7-2 and TRBJ2-3; D remains unclear. The CDR3 region is CASSWQTGTDTQYF. CDR3 sequence (DNA): TGTGCCAGCAGCTGGCAAACGGGCACAGATACGCAGTATTTT.